A selection of T cell receptor beta chains follows, all from one sample in a study of blood T cell repertoires in COVID-19. The table came from immunoSEQ multiplex PCR; TCRdb's copy has only in-frame clones and leaves some out. The sample includes approximately 150,000 clones, more than 75% of them seen just once. The specimen was peripheral blood. Source of these receptors: a human donor with acute or convalescent COVID-19. The donor label of this sample is uncertain. Both conserved end residues are part of each CDR3. A D gene is named only where the DNA matches it firmly. Rows may omit the clone size; those that give it use once, few, many or a size class.

>TRBJ2-1|.|.|TRBV7-8
TGTGCCAGCAGCTTAGTGGATGCGGGATATATAAATGAGCAGTTCTTC
CASSLVDAGYINEQFF
>TRBJ2-3|TRBD1|.|TRBV7-2
TGTGCCAGCAGCTCCACCGGGACAGACACAGATACGCAGTATTTT
CASSSTGTDTDTQYF
>TRBJ2-2|.|.|TRBV10-3
TGTGCCATCAGAACGTCCCTATATGCGAACACCGGGGAGCTGTTTTTT
CAIRTSLYANTGELFF
>TRBJ1-3|.|.|TRBV11-2
TGTGCCAGCAGCTTACAGGGTTTCCCTGGAAACACCATATATTTT
CASSLQGFPGNTIYF
>TRBJ1-1|.|.|TRBV13
TGTGCCAGCAGCTTAAGGCCCCAGGGGAACGCTGAAGCTTTCTTT
CASSLRPQGNAEAFF
>TRBJ1-4|TRBD1|.|TRBV18
TGTGCCAGCTCACCCGGGACAGCCGAAAAACTGTTTTTT
CASSPGTAEKLFF
>TRBJ1-2|.|.|TRBV4-1
TGCGCCAGCAGCCTTAGGACGGGAACCTATAACTATGGCTACACCTTC
CASSLRTGTYNYGYTF
>TRBJ2-3|.|.|TRBV2
TGTGCCAACCGACCTCTAGGGGATCCCGATACGCAGTATTTT
CANRPLGDPDTQYF
>TRBJ1-5|.|.|TRBV15
TGTGCCACCAGCAGAGATTTGATCCGGGGTCAGCCCCAGCATTTT
CATSRDLIRGQPQHF
>TRBJ2-7|TRBD2|.|TRBV9
TGTGCCAGCAGCCCGCGGGGAGGGCAGGGAAATTACGAGCAGTACTTC
CASSPRGGQGNYEQYF
>TRBJ1-3|.|.|TRBV2
TGTGCCAGCAGAGATATACAGGGATGGTCTGGAAACACCATATATTTT
CASRDIQGWSGNTIYF
>TRBJ1-2|TRBD1|.|TRBV12-3/TRBV12-4
TGTGCCAGCAGTTTAAGGGACAGCAGCGGCTACACCTTC
CASSLRDSSGYTF
>TRBJ2-5|TRBD1|.|TRBV9
TGTGCCAGCAGCGTAAGGGGGACAGAAGAGACCCAGTACTTC
CASSVRGTEETQYF
>TRBJ1-2|.|.|TRBV24-1
TGTGCCACCAGTGAGGGGGGGAGGTCCAAAGCTACTAACTATGGCTACACCTTC
CATSEGGRSKATNYGYTF
>TRBJ2-1|.|.|TRBV11-3
TGTGCCAGCAGCTTGGCAGGGGCTAGCAATGAGCAGTTCTTC
CASSLAGASNEQFF
>TRBJ1-3|.|.|TRBV7-2
TGTGCCAGCAGCCCCCCGGGAACAGGAAACACCATATATTTT
CASSPPGTGNTIYF
>TRBJ1-2|TRBD1|few|TRBV2
TGTGCCAGCAGTCGGGACAGGGGGCCTAACTATGGCTACACCTTC
CASSRDRGPNYGYTF